This T cell receptor (beta chain) was sequenced in a study of blood T cell repertoires in COVID-19. Study-wide background: PBMCs, B-cell-depleted T cells, or T cells provided the cDNA or gDNA that made up the material.

Source study methods: Estimation of nucleated cell counts relied on the amplification of reference gene primers. TCRdb's table, derived via immunoSEQ multiplex PCR, lists solely in-frame clones and lacks some. V and J calls and clone size come straight from that table; D and trimming were deduced from the DNA. This sample carries roughly 200,000 clones, around 84% of them seen once, and the ten largest clones take roughly 4.5%. This CDR3 contains 15 residues. Trimming removed 5 bases from V and 0 bases from J, with 8 bases in between. Germline CDR1 is SEHNR and CDR2 is FQNEAQ (reference sequence). V usage is TRBV7-9 and J usage is TRBJ2-6; no definite D call. This sequence was found in an elderly woman with acute or convalescent COVID-19. The source material was peripheral blood. CDR3 protein: CASSQAGSGANVLTF. Written as DNA, the CDR3 is TGTGCCAGCAGCCAAGCAGGCTCTGGGGCCAACGTCCTGACTTTC.